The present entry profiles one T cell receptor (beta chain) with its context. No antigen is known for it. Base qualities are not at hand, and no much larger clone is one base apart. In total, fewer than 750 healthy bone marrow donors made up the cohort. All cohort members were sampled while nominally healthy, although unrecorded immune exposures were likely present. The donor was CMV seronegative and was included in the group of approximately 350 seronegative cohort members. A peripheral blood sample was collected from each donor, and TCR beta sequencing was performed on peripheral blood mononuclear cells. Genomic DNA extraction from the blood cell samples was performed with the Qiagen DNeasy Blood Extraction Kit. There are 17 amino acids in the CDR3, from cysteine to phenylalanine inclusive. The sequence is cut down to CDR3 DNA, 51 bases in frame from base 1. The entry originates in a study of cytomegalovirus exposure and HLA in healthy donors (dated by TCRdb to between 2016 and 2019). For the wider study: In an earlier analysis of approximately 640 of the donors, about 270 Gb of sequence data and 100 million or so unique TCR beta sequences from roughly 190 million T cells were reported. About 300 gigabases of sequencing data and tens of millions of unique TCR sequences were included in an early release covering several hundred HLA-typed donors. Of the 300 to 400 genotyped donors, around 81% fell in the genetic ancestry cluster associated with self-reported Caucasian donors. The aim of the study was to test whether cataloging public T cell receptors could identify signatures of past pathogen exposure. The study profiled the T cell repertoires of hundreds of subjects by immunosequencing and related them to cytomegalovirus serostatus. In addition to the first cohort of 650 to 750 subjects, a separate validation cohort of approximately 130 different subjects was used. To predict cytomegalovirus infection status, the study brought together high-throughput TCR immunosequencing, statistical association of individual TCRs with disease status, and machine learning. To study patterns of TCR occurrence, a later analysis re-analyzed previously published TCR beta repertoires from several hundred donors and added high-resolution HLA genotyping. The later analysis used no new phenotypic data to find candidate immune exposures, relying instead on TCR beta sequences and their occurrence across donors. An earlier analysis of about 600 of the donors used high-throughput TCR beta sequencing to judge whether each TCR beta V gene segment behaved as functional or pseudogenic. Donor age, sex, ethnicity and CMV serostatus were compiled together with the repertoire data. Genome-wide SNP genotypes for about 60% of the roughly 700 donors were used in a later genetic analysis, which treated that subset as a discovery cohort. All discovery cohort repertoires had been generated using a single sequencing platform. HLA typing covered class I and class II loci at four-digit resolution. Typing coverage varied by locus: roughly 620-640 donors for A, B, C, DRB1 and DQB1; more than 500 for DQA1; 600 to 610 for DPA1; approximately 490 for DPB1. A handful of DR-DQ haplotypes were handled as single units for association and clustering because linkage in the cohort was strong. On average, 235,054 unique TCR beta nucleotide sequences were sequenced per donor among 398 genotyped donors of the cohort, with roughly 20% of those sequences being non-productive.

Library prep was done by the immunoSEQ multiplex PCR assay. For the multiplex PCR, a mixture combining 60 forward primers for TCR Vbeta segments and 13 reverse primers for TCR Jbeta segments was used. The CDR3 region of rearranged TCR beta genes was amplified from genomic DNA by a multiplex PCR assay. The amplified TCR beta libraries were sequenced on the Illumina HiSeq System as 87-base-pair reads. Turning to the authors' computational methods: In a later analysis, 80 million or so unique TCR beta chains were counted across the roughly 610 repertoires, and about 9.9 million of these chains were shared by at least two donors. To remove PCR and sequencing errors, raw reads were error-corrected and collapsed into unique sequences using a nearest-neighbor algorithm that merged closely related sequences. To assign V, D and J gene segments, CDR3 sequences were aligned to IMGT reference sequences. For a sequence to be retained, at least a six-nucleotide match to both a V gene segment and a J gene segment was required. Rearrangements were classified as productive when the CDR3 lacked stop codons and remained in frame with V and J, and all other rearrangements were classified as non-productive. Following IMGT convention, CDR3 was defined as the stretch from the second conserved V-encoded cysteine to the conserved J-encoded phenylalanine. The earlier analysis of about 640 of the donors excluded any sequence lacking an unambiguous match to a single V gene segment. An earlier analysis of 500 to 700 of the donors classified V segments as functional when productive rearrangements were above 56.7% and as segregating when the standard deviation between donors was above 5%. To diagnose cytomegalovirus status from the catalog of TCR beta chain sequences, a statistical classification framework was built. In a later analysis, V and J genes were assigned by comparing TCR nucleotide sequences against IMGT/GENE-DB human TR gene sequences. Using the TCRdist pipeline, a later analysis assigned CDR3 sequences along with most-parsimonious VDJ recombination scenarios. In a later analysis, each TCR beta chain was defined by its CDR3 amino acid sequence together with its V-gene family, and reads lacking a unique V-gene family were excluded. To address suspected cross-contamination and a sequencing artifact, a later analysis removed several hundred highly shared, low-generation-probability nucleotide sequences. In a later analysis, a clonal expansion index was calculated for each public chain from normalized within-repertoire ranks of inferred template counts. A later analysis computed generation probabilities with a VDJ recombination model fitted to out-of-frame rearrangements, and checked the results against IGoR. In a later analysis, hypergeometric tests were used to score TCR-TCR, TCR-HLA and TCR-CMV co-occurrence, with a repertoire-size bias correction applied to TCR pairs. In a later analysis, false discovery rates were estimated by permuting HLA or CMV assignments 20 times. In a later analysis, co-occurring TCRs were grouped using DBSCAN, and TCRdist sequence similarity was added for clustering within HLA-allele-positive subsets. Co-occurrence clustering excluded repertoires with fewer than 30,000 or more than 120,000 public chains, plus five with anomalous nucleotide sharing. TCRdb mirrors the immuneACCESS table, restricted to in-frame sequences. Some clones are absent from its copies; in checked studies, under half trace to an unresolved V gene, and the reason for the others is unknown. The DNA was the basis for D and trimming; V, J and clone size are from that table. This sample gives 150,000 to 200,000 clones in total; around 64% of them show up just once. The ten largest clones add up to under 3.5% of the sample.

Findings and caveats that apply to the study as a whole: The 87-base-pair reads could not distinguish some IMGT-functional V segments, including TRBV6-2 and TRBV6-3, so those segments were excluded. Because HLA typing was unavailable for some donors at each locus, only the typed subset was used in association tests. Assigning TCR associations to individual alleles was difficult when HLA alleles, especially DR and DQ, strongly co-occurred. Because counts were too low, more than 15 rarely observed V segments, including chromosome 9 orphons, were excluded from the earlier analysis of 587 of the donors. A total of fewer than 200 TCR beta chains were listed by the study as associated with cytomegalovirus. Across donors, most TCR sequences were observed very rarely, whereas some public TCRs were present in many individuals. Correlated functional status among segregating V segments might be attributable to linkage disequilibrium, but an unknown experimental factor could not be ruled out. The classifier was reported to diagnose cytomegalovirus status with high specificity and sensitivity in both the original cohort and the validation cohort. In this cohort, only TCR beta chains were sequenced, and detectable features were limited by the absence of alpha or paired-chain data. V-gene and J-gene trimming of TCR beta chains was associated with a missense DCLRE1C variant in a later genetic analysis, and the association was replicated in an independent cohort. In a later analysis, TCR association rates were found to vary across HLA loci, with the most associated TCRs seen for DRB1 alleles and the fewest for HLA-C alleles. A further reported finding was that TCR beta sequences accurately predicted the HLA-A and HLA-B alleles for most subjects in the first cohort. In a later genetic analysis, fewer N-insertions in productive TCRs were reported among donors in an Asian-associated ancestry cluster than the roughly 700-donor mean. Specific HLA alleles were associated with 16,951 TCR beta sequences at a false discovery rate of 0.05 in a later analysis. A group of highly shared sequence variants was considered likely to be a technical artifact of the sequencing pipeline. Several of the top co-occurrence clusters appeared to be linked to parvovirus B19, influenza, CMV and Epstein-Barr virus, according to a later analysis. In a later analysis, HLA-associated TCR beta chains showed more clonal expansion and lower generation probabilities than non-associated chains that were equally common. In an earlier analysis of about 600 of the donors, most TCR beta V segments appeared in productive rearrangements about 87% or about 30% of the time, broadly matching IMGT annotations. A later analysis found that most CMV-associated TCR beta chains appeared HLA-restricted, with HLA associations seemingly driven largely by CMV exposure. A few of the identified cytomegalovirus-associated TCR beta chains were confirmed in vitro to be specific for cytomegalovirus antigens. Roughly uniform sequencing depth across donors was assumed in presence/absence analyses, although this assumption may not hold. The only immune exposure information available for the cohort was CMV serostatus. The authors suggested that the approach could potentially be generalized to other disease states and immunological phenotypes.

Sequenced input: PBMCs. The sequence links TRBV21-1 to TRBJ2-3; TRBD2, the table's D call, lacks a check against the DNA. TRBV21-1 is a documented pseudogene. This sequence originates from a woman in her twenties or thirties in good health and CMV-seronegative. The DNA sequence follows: TGTGCCAGCAGAAAAGGAGGACTAGCGGGGGAAACAGATACGCAGTATTTT. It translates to CASRKGGLAGETDTQYF.